Shown below are 17 T cell receptor beta chains from a single sample sequenced in a study of identifying expanded T cells in peripheral blood (dated by TCRdb to the late 2010s). The library came from the immunoSEQ multiplex PCR assay. TCRdb mirrors the immuneACCESS table, restricted to in-frame sequences. Some clones are absent from its copies; in checked studies, under half trace to an unresolved V gene, and the reason for the others is unknown. In this sample the table shows approximately 94,000 clones, over 75% of which occur a single time. The ten largest clones represent 5.5% to 6.5% of the sample. Specimen: blood. Receptors originate from a person between 18 and 69 years old in good health.

The chain combines TRBV19 with TRBJ1-2; 11 nucleotides match TRBD1. Looked up from germline, CDR1 is LNHDA and CDR2 is SQIVND (reference sequence). Losses at the gene ends were 3 bases for V and 5 bases for J; bases not matched to a gene: 5. This CDR3 spans 15 amino acids. The CDR3 region has the DNA TGTGCCAGTAGTATCGTAGGGACAGGGGGATATGGCTACACCTTC. Protein: CASSIVGTGGYGYTF.

The chain uses TRBV6-1 and TRBJ1-2; D remains ambiguous. The V gene's germline CDR1 is MNHNS and CDR2 SASEGT. Trimming removed 6 bases from V and 6 bases from J, with 14 bases in between. This CDR3 contains 13 residues. The CDR3 DNA reads as TGTGCCAGCAGAGGACGGACCTTCGATGGCTACACCTTC. Translating it yields CASRGRTFDGYTF.

The rearrangement joins TRBV4-3 to TRBJ1-1; tentatively, D is TRBD1 (6 bases). Germline CDR1 LGHNA, CDR2 YSLEER. Trimming took off 4 bases at V and 3 bases at J, with 21 bases between the two ends. The CDR3 has 17 residues. CDR3 bases: TGCGCCAGCAGCCGGATTGGGGGGGCGGCCCGCCACACTGAAGCTTTCTTT. The encoded protein is CASSRIGGAARHTEAFF.

This chain uses TRBV7-9 with TRBJ2-7; 8 bases map to TRBD2. J gave up 0 bases and V 5 bases, and 6 bases lay outside the gene matches. Germline V lookup: CDR1 SEHNR, CDR2 FQNEAQ (reference sequence). The CDR3 is made up of 15 amino acids. In nucleotides, the CDR3 is TGTGCCAGCAGCCCGACGGGACTAGGCTCCTACGAGCAGTACTTC. Translated: CASSPTGLGSYEQYF.

CDR3 DNA: TGTGCCAGCAGCTCAACTAGAGCCCCCACAGATACGCAGTATTTT. It is translated as CASSSTRAPTDTQYF. The chain employs TRBV5-5 and TRBJ2-3; D is perhaps TRBD2 (5 bases). The CDR3 runs 15 residues. Trimming pared 3 bases from V and 2 bases from J, leaving 13 bases between. Germline-derived CDR1 and CDR2 are SGHKS and YYEKEE (reference sequence).

The chain joins TRBV11-2 to TRBJ1-1; D gene uncertain. Germline lookup yields CDR1 SGHAT and CDR2 FQNNGV. Trimming pared 1 base from V and 0 bases from J, leaving 6 bases between. The CDR3 has 14 amino acids. The CDR3 sequence is CASSLGRLNTEAFF. For the CDR3, the DNA is TGTGCCAGCAGCTTAGGCAGGCTGAACACTGAAGCTTTCTTT.

This rearrangement joins TRBV10-2 to TRBJ2-1; 8 nucleotides line up with TRBD2. The J segment lost 7 bases and the V segment lost 2 bases, leaving 10 bases of the junction unmatched. Germline values: CDR1 WSHSY, CDR2 SAAADI. The CDR3 sequence is 16 residues long. CDR3 protein: CASSEGVASGSNEQFF. DNA of the CDR3: TGCGCCAGCAGTGAGGGGGTGGCTAGCGGGTCGAATGAGCAGTTCTTC.

The rearrangement links TRBV7-2 to TRBJ1-1, with a tentative D call TRBD1 (6 bases). V gave up 0 bases and J gave up 5 bases, with 16 bases separating them. The length of the CDR3 is 16 residues. Germline CDR1 SGHTA, CDR2 FQGNSA. The CDR3 is CASSLAGGRGWTEAFF. Here the CDR3 DNA reads TGTGCCAGCAGCTTAGCCGGGGGGCGCGGGTGGACTGAAGCTTTCTTT.

The rearrangement uses TRBV25-1 and TRBJ1-4, with 9 bases aligning to TRBD1. CDR1 is MGHDK, CDR2 SYGVNS, per germline. V gave up 5 bases and J gave up 5 bases; unmatched junction bases: 15. The CDR3 spans 18 residues. The CDR3 spells CASSTRRDRDGENEKLFF. CDR3 sequence (DNA): TGTGCCAGCAGTACCCGACGGGACAGGGATGGGGAGAATGAAAAACTGTTTTTT.

The V and J genes are TRBV5-4 and TRBJ2-7, with 7 positions matching TRBD2. The length of the CDR3 is 16 residues. Germline lookup yields CDR1 SGHNT and CDR2 YYREEE (reference sequence). Losses at the gene ends were 4 bases for V and 2 bases for J; bases not matched to a gene: 12. For the CDR3, the DNA is TGTGCCAGCAGCCCCGCACTAGCGACACCTCCCTACGAGCAGTACTTC. Protein product: CASSPALATPPYEQYF.

The rearrangement links TRBV7-6 to TRBJ2-7; D assignment may be TRBD1 or TRBD2 (6 bases each). Germline lookup yields CDR1 SGHVS and CDR2 FNYEAQ. V lost 6 bases and J 8 bases, leaving 17 bases between the germline ends. The CDR3 sequence is 13 residues long. CDR3 nucleotides: TGTGCCAGCAGTACCGGCGGGGACAAGAAGCAGTACTTC. Encoded protein: CASSTGGDKKQYF. The full variable domain, its missing parts supplied by reference TRBV7-6 and TRBJ2-7, is GAGVSQSPRYKVTKRGQDVALRCDPISGHVSLYWYRQALGQGPEFLTYFNYEAQQDKSGLPNDRFSAERPEGSISTLTIQRTEQRDSAMYRCASSTGGDKKQYFGPGTRLTVT.

The V gene is TRBV5-8, the J gene TRBJ1-1, with 12 bases fitting TRBD1. Germline assignment: CDR1 SGHTS and CDR2 YDEGEE. The CDR3 contains 14 residues. V lost 7 bases and J lost 6; bases outside the gene matches: 7. The CDR3 DNA follows: TGTGCCAGCTGCCGGGACAGGGGGCACCCTGAAGCTTTCTTT. It specifies CASCRDRGHPEAFF.

The chain couples TRBV28 to TRBJ2-7, with TRBD1 identical over 8 bases. This CDR3 region has 15 residues. Germline V lookup: CDR1 MDHEN, CDR2 SYDVKM. The V segment lost 4 bases and the J segment 0 bases; nucleotides outside the gene matches: 5. The CDR3 DNA follows: TGTGCCAGCAGTTACCCCAGGGGGCTCTCCTACGAGCAGTACTTC. Its protein product is CASSYPRGLSYEQYF. Full variable domain (remainder filled in from reference TRBV28 and TRBJ2-7): DVKVTQSSRYLVKRTGEKVFLECVQDMDHENMFWYRQDPGLGLRLIYFSYDVKMKEKGDIPEGYSVSREKKERFSLILESASTNQTSMYLCASSYPRGLSYEQYFGPGTRLTVT.

On this clone: Other nucleotide sequences in the sample specify the same CDR3. The J gene is TRBJ1-2, the V gene TRBV29-1, with D unresolved. This CDR3 region has 8 residues. Germline V gives CDR1 SQVTM, CDR2 ANQGSEA. V lost 8 bases to trimming and J lost 6 bases, with 4 bases between them. CDR3 nucleotide sequence: TGCAGCCCCAATGGCTACACCTTC. It encodes CSPNGYTF.

The chain is built from TRBV7-9 and TRBJ1-1, with D uncertain. This CDR3 spans 14 amino acids. Between the trimmed V and J ends, which lost 1 base and 1 base, there was a span of 7 bases. Germline lookup yields CDR1 SEHNR and CDR2 FQNEAQ (reference sequence). CDR3 amino acids: CASSLELQNTEAFF. CDR3 nucleotide sequence: TGTGCCAGCAGCTTAGAGCTTCAGAACACTGAAGCTTTCTTT.

The V gene is TRBV7-9, the J gene TRBJ1-1; no definite D call. The CDR3 spans 14 residues. Germline CDR1 and CDR2: SEHNR and FQNEAQ (reference sequence). V lost 3 bases to trimming and J lost 1 base, with 9 bases between them. CDR3 region: CASSFITGNTEAFF. The CDR3 DNA is TGTGCCAGCAGCTTTATAACTGGGAACACTGAAGCTTTCTTT.

This sequence joins TRBV30 and TRBJ2-2, with 8 bases that match TRBD1. This CDR3 contains 16 residues. Germline CDR1 is GTSNPN and CDR2 is SVGIG (reference sequence). V was clipped by 4 bases and J by 4 bases; unmatched bases: 11. CDR3 sequence (DNA): TGTGCCTGGAACCCACTGCAGGGGGCAGGCACCGGGGAGCTGTTTTTT. As protein: CAWNPLQGAGTGELFF.